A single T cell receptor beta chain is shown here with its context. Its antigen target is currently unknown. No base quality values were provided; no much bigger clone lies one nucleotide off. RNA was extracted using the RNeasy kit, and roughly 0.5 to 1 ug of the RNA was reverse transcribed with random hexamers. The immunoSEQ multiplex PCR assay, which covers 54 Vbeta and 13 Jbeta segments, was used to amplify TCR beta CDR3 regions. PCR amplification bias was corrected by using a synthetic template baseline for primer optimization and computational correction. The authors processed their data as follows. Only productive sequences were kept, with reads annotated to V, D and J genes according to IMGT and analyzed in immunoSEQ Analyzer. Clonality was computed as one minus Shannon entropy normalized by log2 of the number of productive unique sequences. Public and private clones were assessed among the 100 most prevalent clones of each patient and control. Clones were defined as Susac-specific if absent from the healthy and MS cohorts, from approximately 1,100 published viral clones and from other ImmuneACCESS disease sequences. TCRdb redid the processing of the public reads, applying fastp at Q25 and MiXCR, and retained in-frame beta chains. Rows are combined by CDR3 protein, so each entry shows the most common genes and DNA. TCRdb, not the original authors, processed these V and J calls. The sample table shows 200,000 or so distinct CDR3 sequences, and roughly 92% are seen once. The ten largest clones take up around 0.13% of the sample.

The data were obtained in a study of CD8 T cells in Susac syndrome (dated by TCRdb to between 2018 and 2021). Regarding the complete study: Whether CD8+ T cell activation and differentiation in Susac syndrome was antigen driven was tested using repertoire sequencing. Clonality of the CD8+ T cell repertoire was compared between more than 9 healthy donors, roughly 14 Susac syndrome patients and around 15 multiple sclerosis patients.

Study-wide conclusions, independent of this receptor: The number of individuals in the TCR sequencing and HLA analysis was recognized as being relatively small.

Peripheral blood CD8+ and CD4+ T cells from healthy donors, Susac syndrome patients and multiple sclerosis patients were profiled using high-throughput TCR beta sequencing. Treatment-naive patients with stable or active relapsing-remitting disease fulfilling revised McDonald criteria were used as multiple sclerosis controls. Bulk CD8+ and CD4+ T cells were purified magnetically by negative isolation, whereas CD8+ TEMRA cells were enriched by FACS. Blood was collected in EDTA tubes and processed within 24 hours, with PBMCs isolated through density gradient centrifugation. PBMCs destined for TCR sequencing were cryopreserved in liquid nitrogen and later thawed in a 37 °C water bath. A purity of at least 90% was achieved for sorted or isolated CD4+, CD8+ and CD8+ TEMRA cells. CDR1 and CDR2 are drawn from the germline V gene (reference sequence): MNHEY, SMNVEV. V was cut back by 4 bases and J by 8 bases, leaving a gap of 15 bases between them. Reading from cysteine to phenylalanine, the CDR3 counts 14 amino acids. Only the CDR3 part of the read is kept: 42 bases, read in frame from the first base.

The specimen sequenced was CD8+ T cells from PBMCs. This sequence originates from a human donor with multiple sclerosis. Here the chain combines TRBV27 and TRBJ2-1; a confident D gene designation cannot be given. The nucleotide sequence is TGTGCCAGCAGTTCGATAGACTTAGTGTATGAGCAGTTCTTC. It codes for CASSSIDLVYEQFF.